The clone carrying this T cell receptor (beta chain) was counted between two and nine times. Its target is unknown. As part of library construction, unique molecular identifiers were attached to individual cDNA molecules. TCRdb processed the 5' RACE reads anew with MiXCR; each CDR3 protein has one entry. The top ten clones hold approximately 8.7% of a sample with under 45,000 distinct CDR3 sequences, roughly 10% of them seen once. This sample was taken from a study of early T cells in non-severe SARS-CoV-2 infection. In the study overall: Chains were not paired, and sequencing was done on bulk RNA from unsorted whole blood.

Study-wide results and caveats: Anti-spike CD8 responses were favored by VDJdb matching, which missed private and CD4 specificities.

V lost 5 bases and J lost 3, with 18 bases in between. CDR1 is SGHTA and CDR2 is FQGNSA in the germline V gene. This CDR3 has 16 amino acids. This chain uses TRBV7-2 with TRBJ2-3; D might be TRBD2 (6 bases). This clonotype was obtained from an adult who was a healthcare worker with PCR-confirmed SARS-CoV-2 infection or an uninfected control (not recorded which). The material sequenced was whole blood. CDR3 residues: CASSVSGTQATDTQYF. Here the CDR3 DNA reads TGTGCCAGCAGCGTTTCCGGGACTCAAGCAACAGATACGCAGTATTTT.